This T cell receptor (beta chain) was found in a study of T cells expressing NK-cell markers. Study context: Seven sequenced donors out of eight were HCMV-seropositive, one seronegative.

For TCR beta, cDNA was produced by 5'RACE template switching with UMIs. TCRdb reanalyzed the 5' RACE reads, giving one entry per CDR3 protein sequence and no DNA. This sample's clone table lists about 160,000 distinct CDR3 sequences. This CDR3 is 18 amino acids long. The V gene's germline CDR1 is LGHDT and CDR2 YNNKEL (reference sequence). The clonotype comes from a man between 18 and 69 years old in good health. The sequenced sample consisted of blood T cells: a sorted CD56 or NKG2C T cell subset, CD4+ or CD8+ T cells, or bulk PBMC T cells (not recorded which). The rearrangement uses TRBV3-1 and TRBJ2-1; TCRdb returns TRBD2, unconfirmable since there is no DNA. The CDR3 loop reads CASSQDPGLTRPYNEQFF.